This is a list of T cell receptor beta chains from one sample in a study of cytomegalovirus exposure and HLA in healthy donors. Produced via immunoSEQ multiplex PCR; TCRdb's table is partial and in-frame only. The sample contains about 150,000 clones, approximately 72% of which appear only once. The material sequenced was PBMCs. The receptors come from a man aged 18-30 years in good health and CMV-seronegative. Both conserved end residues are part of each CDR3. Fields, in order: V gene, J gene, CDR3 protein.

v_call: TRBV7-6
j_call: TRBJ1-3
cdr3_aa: CASSLTARGENTIYF

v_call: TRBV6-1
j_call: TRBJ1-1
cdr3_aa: CASPDRVNTEAFF

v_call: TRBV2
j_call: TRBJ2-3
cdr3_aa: CASRDLAGGTDTQYF

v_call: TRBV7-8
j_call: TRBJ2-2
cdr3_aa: CASPAGTSGFITGELFF

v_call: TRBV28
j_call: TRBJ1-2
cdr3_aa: CASRRQSYGYTF

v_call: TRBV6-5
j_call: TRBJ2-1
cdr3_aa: CASSYPGVIGEQFF

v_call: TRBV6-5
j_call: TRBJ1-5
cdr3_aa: CASSYSRSYSNQPQHF

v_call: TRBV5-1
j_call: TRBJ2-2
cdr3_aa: CASSSTGVTGELFF

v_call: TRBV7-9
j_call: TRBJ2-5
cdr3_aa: CASSLGLAYFETQYF

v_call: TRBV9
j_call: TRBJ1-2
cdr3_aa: CASSVGSWDRARNGYTF

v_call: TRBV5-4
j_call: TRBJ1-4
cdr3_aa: CAPKRENEKLFF

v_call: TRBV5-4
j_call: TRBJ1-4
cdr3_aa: CASSLADRGDEKLFF

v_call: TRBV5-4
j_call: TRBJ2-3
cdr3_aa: CASSSYTDTQYF

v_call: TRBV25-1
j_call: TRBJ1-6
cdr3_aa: CASSEGQGSLPLHF

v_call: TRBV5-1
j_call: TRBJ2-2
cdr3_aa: CASSLAGQGITGELFF

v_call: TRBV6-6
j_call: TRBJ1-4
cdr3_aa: CASSYSSGVEKLFF

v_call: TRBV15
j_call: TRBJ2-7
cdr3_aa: CATSNLSGQGSYEQYF

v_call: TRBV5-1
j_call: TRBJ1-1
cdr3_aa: CASSSGRQGNTEAFF

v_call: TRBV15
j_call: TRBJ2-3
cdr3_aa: CATSRGSNREGGTDTQYF

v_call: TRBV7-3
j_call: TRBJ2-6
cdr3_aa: CASSLQGPNSGANVLTF

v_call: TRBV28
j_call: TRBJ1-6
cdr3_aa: CASSLLIGVVSPLHF

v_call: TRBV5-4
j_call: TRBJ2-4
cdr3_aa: CASSLPGGLAKNIQYF

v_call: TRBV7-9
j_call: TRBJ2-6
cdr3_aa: CAGDTHRSGANVLTF

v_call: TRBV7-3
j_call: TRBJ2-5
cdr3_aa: CASSLGGASGGLYQETQYF

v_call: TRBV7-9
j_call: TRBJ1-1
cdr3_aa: CASSPRTVVDEAFF

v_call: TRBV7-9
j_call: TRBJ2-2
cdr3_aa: CASSLRGGTGELFF

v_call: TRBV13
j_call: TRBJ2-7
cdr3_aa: CASSLGTGDSYEQYF

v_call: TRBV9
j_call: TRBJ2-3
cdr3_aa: CASSSPGGSSTDTQYF

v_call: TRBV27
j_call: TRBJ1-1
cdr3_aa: CASSFRRGGTEAFF

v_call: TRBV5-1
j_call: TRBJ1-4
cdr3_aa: CASSLGQGGFEKLFF

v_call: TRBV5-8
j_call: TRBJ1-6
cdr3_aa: CASELAGVGSPLHF

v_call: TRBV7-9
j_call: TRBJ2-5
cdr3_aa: CSSSFRLAGAPQETQYF

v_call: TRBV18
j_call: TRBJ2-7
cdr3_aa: CASSPPGGYEQYF

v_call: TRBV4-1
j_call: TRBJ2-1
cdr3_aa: CASSQGTSYNEQFF

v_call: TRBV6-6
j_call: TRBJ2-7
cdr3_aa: CASEGSVEQYF

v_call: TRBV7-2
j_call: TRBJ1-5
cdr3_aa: CASSSRQGFNQPQHF

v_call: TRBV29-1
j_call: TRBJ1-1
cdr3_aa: CSVEEVRGDTEAFF

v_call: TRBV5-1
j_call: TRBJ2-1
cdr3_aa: CASSLDLEGQFF

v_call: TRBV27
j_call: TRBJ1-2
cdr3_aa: CASSHTRDSPPYGYTF